The following is a T cell receptor (beta chain) sequence with its context. This specimen comes from a study of control samples from healthy donors and cancer patients. Trimming at V came to 4 bases and at J to 9 bases, leaving 13 bases not matched to a gene. The CDR3 sequence is 15 residues long. Germline V gene data show CDR1 as KGHDR and CDR2 as SFDVKD. TCRdb keeps only in-frame clones here, not all; method: immunoSEQ multiplex PCR. The table shows approximately 89,000 clones, with around 87% occurring only once. What was sequenced was blood. The TCR originated in a man in his fifties in good health. V usage is TRBV24-1 and J usage is TRBJ2-5; 7 positions agree with TRBD2. CDR3 residues: CATSDPGTTHGPQYF. CDR3 coding DNA: TGTGCCACCAGTGACCCCGGGACTACGCACGGGCCCCAGTACTTC.